This T cell receptor beta chain came from a study of OX40 agonist ivuxolimab in advanced cancers. Study details: Ivuxolimab, an agonist antibody against OX40 (CD134), was given to patients. Overall study findings and caveats: Antigen targets of the expanded peripheral T cells went undetermined.

TCRdb keeps only in-frame clones here, not all; method: immunoSEQ multiplex PCR. The sample contains 70,000 to 85,000 clones, approximately 90% of which appear only once. The CDR3 runs 16 residues. The ends lost 4 bases at V and 5 bases at J; junction bases unmatched: 14. CDR1 is SGHNT, CDR2 YYREEE, per germline (reference sequence). In the case of this clone: Its antigen remains unknown.

Enrollment shut out patients with autoimmune disease history or systemic immunosuppression. The sample consisted of CD4+ or CD8+ T cells sorted from blood, taken in a trial of the OX40 agonist ivuxolimab. This chain joins TRBV5-4 and TRBJ2-7; TRBD1 matches at 8 bases. The sequence was obtained from an adult with an advanced solid tumor such as melanoma, head and neck, liver or kidney cancer. CDR3 in DNA: TGTGCCAGCAGCCGTGCGGGGCAGGGGGCTTCTCACGAGCAGTACTTC. The encoded protein is CASSRAGQGASHEQYF.